The TCR beta chain under discussion was sequenced for a study of blood T cell repertoires in COVID-19 (dated by TCRdb to 2020 to 2021). Study-wide context: Samples covering the acute and convalescent phases of COVID-19 were provided by collaborators in the United States, Italy and Spain. A freely available public database, intended as a resource for researchers studying the immune response to SARS-CoV-2, is where the repertoires were released. Nearly every sample came with metadata listing a de-identified subject ID, COVID-19 status, age in years and sex. The samples were drawn from the first 160 participants of the ongoing ImmuneRACE study and from roughly 1,300 subjects provided by 6 global collaborators. Deeply sampled blood TCRbeta repertoires from subjects exposed to, actively infected with, or recovered from COVID-19 were included in the dataset. HLA class I and class II types, where available, came from metadata supplied by the sample provider rather than from assay-based typing. The material from the prospective study consisted of cDNA or gDNA derived from T cells, B-cell-depleted T cells, or PBMCs.

Whole blood was collected in K2EDTA tubes by collaborating institutions according to the institutions' own protocols. For TCRbeta analysis, collaborator samples were shipped as frozen whole blood, as isolated PBMCs, or as DNA extracted from either sample type. Points the paper makes about the study in general: The quantity of clinical and demographic metadata differed by source and by participant and was supplied without curation.

V is cut back by 2 bases and J by 11 bases, with 2 bases in the junction unmatched. The CDR3 measures 11 amino acids from cysteine to phenylalanine. Only CDR3 DNA remains: 33 bases, in frame from the first base. As encoded in the germline V gene, CDR1 is MGHDK while CDR2 is SYGVNS. The immunoSEQ Assay, a bias-controlled multiplex PCR, was used to amplify TCRbeta CDR3 regions from genomic DNA. The authors' analysis ran thus. The number of nucleated cells in each sample was estimated from the amplification of reference gene primers within the assay. To quantify the absolute abundance of each unique TCRbeta CDR3 rearrangement, sequence reads were collapsed and filtered. For each sample, productive Simpson clonality was calculated as the square root of Simpson's diversity index across productive rearrangements. TCRdb retrieved this table from immuneACCESS and kept in-frame rearrangements only. Not all clones are present; in checked studies, unresolved V genes account for under half, and no reason is known for the remainder. The DNA gave D and trimming, while V, J and clone size come from that table. The sample table records more than 95,000 clones; approximately 84% of these occur just once. Around 7.5% of the sample rests with the top ten.

Worth noting for this clone: Its antigen is unknown. Per-base quality was not reported, and no clone a single base away is much larger than it.

Sequencing was done on a sample of peripheral blood. The chain is made from TRBV25-1 and TRBJ1-1; the junction holds 7 bases that match TRBD1. The TCR comes from an older man with active or convalescent COVID-19. The DNA reads TGTGCCAGCAGTGAAGGGGGACAGGCTTTCTTT. It encodes CASSEGGQAFF.